This T cell receptor beta chain was recovered during a study of cytomegalovirus exposure and HLA in healthy donors (dated by TCRdb to about 2017). For the study in its entirety: An earlier analysis of fewer than 750 of the donors reported approximately 280 Gb of sequence data and some 110 million unique TCR beta sequences obtained from approximately 180 million T cells. Around 320 gigabases of sequencing data and 70 million to 100 million unique TCR sequences were included in an early release covering several hundred HLA-typed donors. Among the 398 genotyped donors, approximately 81% belonged to the genetic ancestry cluster associated with self-reported Caucasian donors. The study aimed to test whether signatures of past pathogen exposure could be identified by cataloging public T cell receptors. The study used immunosequencing to profile the T cell repertoires of about 670 subjects and linked those repertoires to cytomegalovirus serostatus. Besides the first cohort of some 670 subjects, a separate validation cohort made up of over 100 different subjects was used. The study combined high-throughput TCR immunosequencing, statistical association of individual TCRs with disease status, and machine learning to predict cytomegalovirus infection status. A later analysis re-examined previously published TCR beta repertoires from more than 600 donors and added high-resolution HLA genotyping to investigate patterns of TCR occurrence. Rather than using new phenotypic data, the later analysis identified candidate immune exposures from TCR beta sequences and from how often those sequences occurred across donors. To decide whether each TCR beta V gene segment behaved as functional or pseudogenic, an earlier analysis of 587 of the donors relied on high-throughput TCR beta sequencing. Donor age, sex, ethnicity and CMV serostatus were compiled together with the repertoire data. In a later genetic analysis, genome-wide SNP genotypes for about 55% of the roughly 670 donors were used, and that subset was treated as a discovery cohort. All discovery cohort repertoires had been generated using a single sequencing platform. HLA typing covered class I and class II loci at four-digit resolution. The number of donors typed differed by locus, with about 629-630 for A, B, C, DRB1 and DQB1, approximately 500 for DQA1, 600 to 610 for DPA1, and around 450 for DPB1. Roughly 5 DR-DQ haplotypes were handled as single units for association and clustering, since linkage in the cohort was strong. Across approximately 420 genotyped donors of the cohort, an average of roughly 250,000 unique TCR beta nucleotide sequences per donor were sequenced, and roughly 18% of those sequences were non-productive.

Comments on this clone: Its antigen target is currently unknown. No qualities accompany the bases; no much larger clone lies one base away. Other DNA sequences in the same sample also yield this CDR3.

What the authors observed across the whole study: The classifier was reported to diagnose cytomegalovirus status with high specificity and sensitivity in both the original and validation cohorts. A cluster of highly shared sequence variants was judged likely to represent a technical artifact of the sequencing pipeline. Presence/absence analyses assumed roughly uniform sequencing depth across donors, an assumption that may not hold. A later analysis reported that several top co-occurrence clusters appeared linked to parvovirus B19, influenza, CMV and Epstein-Barr virus. While some public TCRs were present in many individuals, most TCR sequences turned up only very rarely across donors. In a later analysis, the rate of TCR association differed among HLA loci, with DRB1 alleles having the most associated TCRs and HLA-C alleles having the fewest. The study listed approximately 150 TCR beta chains as associated with cytomegalovirus. Correlated functional status among segregating V segments might be attributable to linkage disequilibrium, but an unknown experimental factor could not be ruled out. A further reported finding was that TCR beta sequences accurately predicted the HLA-A and HLA-B alleles for most subjects in the first cohort. V-gene and J-gene trimming of TCR beta chains was associated with a missense DCLRE1C variant in a later genetic analysis, and the association was replicated in an independent cohort. According to a later analysis, most CMV-associated TCR beta chains appeared to be HLA-restricted, and the HLA associations seemed to be driven largely by CMV exposure. A later analysis found that HLA-associated TCR beta chains were more clonally expanded and had lower generation probabilities than equally common non-associated chains. Only TCR beta chains were sequenced in this cohort, and the absence of alpha or paired-chain data limited detectable features. An earlier analysis of some 560 of the donors showed that most TCR beta V segments appeared in productive rearrangements either about 87% or about 30% of the time, which broadly matched IMGT annotations. When HLA alleles, especially DR and DQ, strongly co-occurred, TCR associations were difficult to assign to individual alleles. Three of the identified cytomegalovirus-associated TCR beta chains were confirmed in vitro to be specific for cytomegalovirus antigens. It was suggested by the authors that the approach could potentially be generalized to other disease states and immunological phenotypes. Because counts were too low, more than 15 rarely observed V segments, including chromosome 9 orphons, were excluded from the earlier analysis of 587 of the donors. Immune exposure information for the cohort was limited to CMV serostatus. Compared with the approximately 670-donor mean, donors in an Asian-associated ancestry cluster had fewer N-insertions in productive TCRs, according to a later genetic analysis. A later analysis associated about 17,000 TCR beta sequences with specific HLA alleles at a false discovery rate of 0.05. Because HLA typing was missing for some donors at each locus, association tests included only the typed subset.

The protocol used for the library was the immunoSEQ multiplex PCR assay. For the multiplex PCR, a mixture combining 60 forward primers for TCR Vbeta segments and 13 reverse primers for TCR Jbeta segments was used. A multiplex PCR assay on genomic DNA amplified the CDR3 region of rearranged TCR beta genes. The Illumina HiSeq System was used to sequence the amplified TCR beta libraries as 87-base-pair reads. Regarding the original processing steps: A later analysis tallied around 82 million unique TCR beta chains across the 666 repertoires, and approximately 11 million of those chains were shared by two or more donors. Raw reads were error-corrected and collapsed into unique sequences with a nearest-neighbor algorithm that merged closely related sequences to remove PCR and sequencing errors. V, D and J gene segments were assigned by aligning CDR3 sequences to IMGT reference sequences. For a sequence to be retained, a match of at least six nucleotides to both a V gene segment and a J gene segment was required. Rearrangements were called productive when the CDR3 lacked stop codons and stayed in frame with V and J; all others were non-productive. Following IMGT convention, CDR3 was defined as the stretch from the second conserved V-encoded cysteine up to the conserved J-encoded phenylalanine. The earlier analysis of about 590 of the donors excluded sequences that lacked an unambiguous match to a single V gene segment. In an earlier analysis of several hundred of the donors, a V segment was called functional when productive rearrangements were above 56.7%, and segregating when the standard deviation between donors exceeded 5%. A statistical classification framework was developed to diagnose cytomegalovirus status using the catalog of TCR beta chain sequences. V and J gene assignment, in a later analysis, came from comparing TCR nucleotide sequences with IMGT/GENE-DB human TR gene sequences. In a later analysis, CDR3 sequences and most-parsimonious VDJ recombination scenarios were assigned using the TCRdist pipeline. In a later analysis, each TCR beta chain was defined by its CDR3 amino acid sequence together with its V-gene family, and reads lacking a unique V-gene family were excluded. In a later analysis, 450 to 600 highly shared, low-generation-probability nucleotide sequences were removed to address suspected cross-contamination and a sequencing artifact. A later analysis calculated a clonal expansion index for each public chain from normalized within-repertoire ranks of inferred template counts. In a later analysis, generation probabilities were computed with a VDJ recombination model fitted to out-of-frame rearrangements, and the resulting probabilities were checked against IGoR. In a later analysis, hypergeometric tests were used to score TCR-TCR, TCR-HLA and TCR-CMV co-occurrence, with a repertoire-size bias correction applied to TCR pairs. A later analysis estimated false discovery rates by permuting HLA or CMV assignments 20 times. In a later analysis, co-occurring TCRs were grouped using DBSCAN, and TCRdist sequence similarity was added for clustering within HLA-allele-positive subsets. Co-occurrence clustering excluded repertoires with fewer than 30,000 or more than 120,000 public chains, plus five with anomalous nucleotide sharing. The immuneACCESS repertoire file appears here via TCRdb, limited to in-frame rearrangements. These files lack a portion of the clones; in checked studies, under half of the deficit traces to unresolved V genes, and the cause of the others is not known. The V and J calls and clone size come from that table; D and trimming were worked out from the DNA. Recorded for this sample are 100,000 to 150,000 clones; around 78% of them occurred a single time. Together, the top ten hold around 18% of the sample.

The cohort was made up of roughly 670 healthy bone marrow donors. Cohort members were all nominally healthy when sampled, although unrecorded immune exposures were likely present. The donor tested CMV seropositive, placing the donor among the 250 to 350 seropositive members of the cohort. A peripheral blood sample was collected from each donor, and TCR beta sequencing was performed on peripheral blood mononuclear cells. Genomic DNA extraction from the blood cell samples was performed with the Qiagen DNeasy Blood Extraction Kit. This clonotype was obtained from a man younger than 30 in good health and CMV-seropositive. The sample was PBMCs.

Here the CDR3 is given as CASSLRGGNEQFF. Read as DNA, the sequence is TGTGCCAGCAGTTTACGGGGTGGCAATGAGCAGTTCTTC. The V and J segments used are TRBV27 and TRBJ2-1; TRBD2 is a possible D gene, resting on 5 matching bases. The CDR3 starts with the cysteine, ends with the phenylalanine, and has 13 residues. Of all the DNA, just the CDR3 is kept, 39 bases in frame from base 1. The germline V gene encodes CDR1 MNHEY and CDR2 SMNVEV (reference sequence). V drops 2 bases and J drops 6 bases, leaving 8 bases in between.